These T cell receptor beta chains were read from a single sample in a study of technical replicates of blood from a few donors. TCRdb's table, derived via immunoSEQ multiplex PCR, lists solely in-frame clones and lacks some. This repertoire shows around 100,000 clones, around 96% found once; its top ten account for less than 0.35%. Sequences were obtained from T cells isolated from PBMCs. These receptors were collected from a human donor in good health. Each CDR3 is given with its conserved first and last residue. D genes are given only for firm matches. The size field is filled for only some rows; it gives once, few, many or a size class.

16	TRBV5-5	.	TRBD2	TRBJ2-2	TGTGCCAGCAGCTTGTACGAGCGGGAGGGTCTCGGGGAGCTGTTTTTT	CASSLYEREGLGELFF
14	TRBV5-1	.	TRBD2	TRBJ2-1	TGCGCCAGCACCCTCGGGGCGGGAGGAGATGAGCAGTTCTTC	CASTLGAGGDEQFF
14	TRBV9	.	.	TRBJ2-7	TGTGCCAGCAGCGTCGGTTCAGGGACCTACGAGCAGTACTTC	CASSVGSGTYEQYF
13	TRBV11-1	.	.	TRBJ1-5	TGTGCCAGCAGCTTAGGATCAGTACAGCCCCAGCATTTT	CASSLGSVQPQHF
14	TRBV7-2	.	TRBD2	TRBJ2-7	TGTGCCAGCAGCTTTACTAGCGCAACCTACGAGCAGTACTTC	CASSFTSATYEQYF
15	TRBV21-1	.	.	TRBJ1-5	TGTGCCAGCAGCAAAGCAGCAGGGGTGACTCAGCCCCAGCATTTT	CASSKAAGVTQPQHF
13	TRBV6-1	.	.	TRBJ1-2	TGTGCCAGCAGTGATCGGGGGGGATTTGGCTACACCTTC	CASSDRGGFGYTF
15	TRBV9	.	TRBD2	TRBJ2-1	TGTGCCAGCAGCGCTAGCGGAACTCCCTACAATGAGCAGTTCTTC	CASSASGTPYNEQFF
20	TRBV12-5	.	TRBD2	TRBJ2-2	TGTGCTAGTGGTTTGGCCTGGACACGGGGACTAGCGGGAGACACCGGGGAGCTGTTTTTT	CASGLAWTRGLAGDTGELFF
13	TRBV4-1	.	TRBD1	TRBJ1-1	TGCGCCAGCAGTTACAGACAGGGGGCTGAAGCTTTCTTT	CASSYRQGAEAFF
15	TRBV10-2	.	TRBD2	TRBJ2-1	TGCGCCAGCAGTGACGGGACTAGCGGGTCGAATGAGCAGTTCTTC	CASSDGTSGSNEQFF
16	TRBV7-3	.	.	TRBJ2-6	TGTGCCAGCAGTGCGGCAGGGCTCACCGGGGCCAACGTCCTGACTTTC	CASSAAGLTGANVLTF
15	TRBV18	.	.	TRBJ2-1	TGTGCCAGCTCACCTTCCGAGAGCTCCTACAATGAGCAGTTCTTC	CASSPSESSYNEQFF
15	TRBV6-5	.	.	TRBJ2-1	TGTGCCAGCAGTTACTCGAAAGCGGCGTTCAATGAGCAGTTCTTC	CASSYSKAAFNEQFF
13	TRBV14	.	.	TRBJ2-1	TGTGCCAGCAGCCAAGTAAACCGGGGCGGGAAATTCTTC	CASSQVNRGGKFF
12	TRBV11-1	few	TRBD1	TRBJ1-1	TGTGCCAGCAGCGAAAACAGGGGCAAAGCTTTCTTT	CASSENRGKAFF
15	TRBV6-5	.	.	TRBJ1-1	TGTGCCAGCAGTTATCAAGGAACAGGGAAGACTGAAGCTTTCTTT	CASSYQGTGKTEAFF
14	TRBV30	.	.	TRBJ1-4	TGTGCCTGGCAGGTCGGGGGATACGGTGAAAAACTGTTTTTT	CAWQVGGYGEKLFF
14	TRBV6-5	.	.	TRBJ2-7	TGTGCCAGCAGCACTTCCCACCACCCCTACGAGCAGTACTTC	CASSTSHHPYEQYF
15	TRBV7-6	.	.	TRBJ2-3	TGTGCCAGCAGCTTGCTAGCGCCTAGCACAGATACGCAGTATTTT	CASSLLAPSTDTQYF
14	TRBV4-1	.	TRBD2	TRBJ2-1	TGCGCCAGCAGCTTTCGGGACTACCACAATGAGCAGTTCTTC	CASSFRDYHNEQFF
14	TRBV30	.	.	TRBJ1-5	TGTGCCTGGAGTGTGAATGCAGGAAATCAGCCCCAGCATTTT	CAWSVNAGNQPQHF
15	TRBV5-1	.	TRBD1	TRBJ2-7	TGCGCCAGCAGCCCCAGGACAGGCCAGTCCTACGAGCAGTACTTC	CASSPRTGQSYEQYF
18	TRBV11-2	.	.	TRBJ2-7	TGTGCCAGCAGCCTAGCCCGTCGCGCAAGGGGTGAACCCTACGAGCAGTACTTC	CASSLARRARGEPYEQYF
16	TRBV28	.	TRBD1	TRBJ1-5	TGTGCCAGCAGTTTACGCGGGGACAGGGGGAGACAGCCCCAGCATTTT	CASSLRGDRGRQPQHF
13	TRBV9	few	.	TRBJ2-3	TGTGCCAGCAGCCAAACAGGGCTAGATACGCAGTATTTT	CASSQTGLDTQYF
14	TRBV14	.	.	TRBJ2-4	TGTGCCAGCAGCCAAGATAGAGGAGTAAACATTCAGTACTTC	CASSQDRGVNIQYF
14	TRBV18	.	.	TRBJ2-3	TGTGCCAGCTCACCACCTCAAAGCACAGATACGCAGTATTTT	CASSPPQSTDTQYF
14	TRBV5-1	.	TRBD1	TRBJ1-4	TGCGCCAGCAGCCAGGGGGCAGCTAATGAAAAACTGTTTTTT	CASSQGAANEKLFF
14	TRBV25-1	.	.	TRBJ1-6	TGTGCCAGCAAGGCCGGGGCCTATAATTCACCCCTCCACTTT	CASKAGAYNSPLHF
16	TRBV5-5	once	TRBD2	TRBJ2-3	TGTGCCAGCAGTCGGGGACTAGCGGGGTACACAGATACGCAGTATTTT	CASSRGLAGYTDTQYF
16	TRBV19	.	TRBD1	TRBJ2-2	TGTGCCAGTGCGAAACAGGGGGCGCGTCACACCGGGGAGCTGTTTTTT	CASAKQGARHTGELFF
16	TRBV6-5	.	TRBD2	TRBJ2-1	TGTGCCAGCAGTTACGGAAGGACTAGCGGGAGGCATGAGCAGTTCTTC	CASSYGRTSGRHEQFF
15	TRBV6-6	.	.	TRBJ1-5	TGTGCCAGCAGTCCGGGGACAATGAGCAATCAGCCCCAGCATTTT	CASSPGTMSNQPQHF
14	TRBV18	.	TRBD1	TRBJ2-2	TGTGCCAGCTCAACGACAGGGTTGGCCGGGGAGCTGTTTTTT	CASSTTGLAGELFF
12	TRBV29-1	.	.	TRBJ1-1	TGCAGCGATGGACAGTTGAACACTGAAGCTTTCTTT	CSDGQLNTEAFF
15	TRBV29-1	.	TRBD2	TRBJ2-7	TGCAGCGTGGGGGGACTAGCGGGAGGAGGGGACGAGCAGTACTTC	CSVGGLAGGGDEQYF
14	TRBV6-1	.	.	TRBJ2-7	TGTGCCAGCAGTGATCTCCCAGGAACCTACGAGCAGTACTTC	CASSDLPGTYEQYF
16	TRBV19	.	TRBD1	TRBJ1-2	TGTGCCAGTAGTATAGAATACCGGGACAGGGGACATGGCTACACCTTC	CASSIEYRDRGHGYTF
15	TRBV5-5	.	TRBD1	TRBJ2-7	TGTGCCAGCAGTTTGACCAGGGGGAAGGCCTACGAGCAGTACTTC	CASSLTRGKAYEQYF
14	TRBV7-9	.	TRBD1	TRBJ1-2	TGTGCCAGCAGCTCCGGGACAGCCCTCTATGGCTACACCTTC	CASSSGTALYGYTF
15	TRBV4-1	.	TRBD2	TRBJ2-7	TGCGCCAGCAGTCAAAGCGCTAGCGGGAGCTACGAGCAGTACTTC	CASSQSASGSYEQYF
14	TRBV2	.	.	TRBJ2-7	TGTGCCAGCTTATTGACTCCAAGCTCCTACGAGCAGTACTTC	CASLLTPSSYEQYF
15	TRBV11-3	.	TRBD1	TRBJ2-5	TGTGCCAGCAGCCACCGGGGACAGGGACGAGAGACCCAGTACTTC	CASSHRGQGRETQYF
11	TRBV20-1	.	.	TRBJ2-7	TGCAGTGCCCGGAGCTCCTACGAGCAGTACTTC	CSARSSYEQYF
13	TRBV6-5	once	.	TRBJ1-6	TGTGCCAGCACCAACGCGGGGAATTCACCCCTCCACTTT	CASTNAGNSPLHF
14	TRBV29-1	.	TRBD1	TRBJ2-7	TGCAGCGTTAAAGGACAGGACGATTCCTACGAGCAGTACTTC	CSVKGQDDSYEQYF
14	TRBV6-5	.	.	TRBJ1-5	TGTGCCAGCAGTTCGAGGGCGGACAATCAGCCCCAGCATTTT	CASSSRADNQPQHF
18	TRBV7-3	.	.	TRBJ2-3	TGTGCCAGCAGCTTAACGCTACTAGACCCTACTAGAACCGATACGCAGTATTTT	CASSLTLLDPTRTDTQYF
14	TRBV11-2	.	.	TRBJ1-1	TGTGCCTACCTTAGGGGGGGCGCGTACACTGAAGCTTTCTTT	CAYLRGGAYTEAFF